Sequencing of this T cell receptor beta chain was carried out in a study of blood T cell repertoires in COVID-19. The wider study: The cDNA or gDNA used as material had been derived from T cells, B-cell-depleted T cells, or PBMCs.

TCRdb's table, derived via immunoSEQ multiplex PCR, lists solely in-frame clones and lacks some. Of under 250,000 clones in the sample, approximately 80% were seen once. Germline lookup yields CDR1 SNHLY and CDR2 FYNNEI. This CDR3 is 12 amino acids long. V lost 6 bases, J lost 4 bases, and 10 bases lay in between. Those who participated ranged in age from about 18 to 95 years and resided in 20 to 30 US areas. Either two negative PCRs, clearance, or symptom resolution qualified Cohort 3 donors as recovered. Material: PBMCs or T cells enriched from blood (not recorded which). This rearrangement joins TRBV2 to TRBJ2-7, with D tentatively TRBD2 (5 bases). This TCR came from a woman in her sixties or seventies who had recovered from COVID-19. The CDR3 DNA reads TGTGCCAGCAGAGTCTGGGAGTACGAGCAGTACTTC. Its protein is CASRVWEYEQYF.